The following is a TCR beta chain sequence with its context. This specimen comes from a study of blood T cell repertoires in COVID-19. V shed 0 bases and J 4 bases; nucleotides not matched to a gene: 4. Germline V gene data show CDR1 as MNHEY and CDR2 as SVGAGI. The length of the CDR3 is 16 residues. Repertoires were generated with immunoSEQ multiplex PCR, while TCRdb's copy carries only in-frame clones and drops some. The table records more than 200,000 clones, about 85% of them present only once. This clonotype was obtained from a woman of 80 years or more with acute or convalescent COVID-19. Sequences were obtained from peripheral blood. The chain couples TRBV6-5 to TRBJ2-1; 9 bases agree with TRBD1. Written as DNA, the CDR3 is TGTGCCAGCAGTTACTCGGACAGGGGAAGATACAATGAGCAGTTCTTC. This gives the protein CASSYSDRGRYNEQFF.